This entry is about one T cell receptor beta chain. Its antigen is unknown. This record belongs to a study of coeliac disease. Turning to the study itself: Refractory type I: diet-unresponsive over 12 months, with immunophenotypically normal intraepithelial cells. Study-wide results and limits: Largely private TRB repertoires meant most sequences were sample-unique. In active celiac disease, intraepithelial and lamina propria TRB and TRG repertoires were less clonal than controls. The authors considered this approach unsuitable for unbiased detection of gliadin-specific T cells.

This CDR3 region has 13 residues. Germline V gene lookup returns CDR1 MDHEN and CDR2 SYDVKM. Trimming removed 6 bases from V and 9 bases from J, with 12 bases in between. Sequenced by immunoSEQ multiplex PCR; TCRdb stores in-frame clones only, minus some. The profile shows 4,000 to 6,000 clones, under 65% of them singletons. What was sequenced was lamina propria lymphocytes from the gut. The receptor was derived from a woman aged 70 to 79 with celiac disease. The rearrangement uses TRBV28 and TRBJ1-6, with D perhaps TRBD1 (5 bases). The CDR3 DNA is TGTGCCAGCAGGAGGCCGGGGGGTTCACCCCTCCACTTT. Translation: CASRRPGGSPLHF.